The 13 T cell receptor beta chains presented below share a single source sample, sequenced in a study of T-cell reconstitution after alpha-beta-depleted transplantation in children. Preparation of the TCRbeta library involved a method that used unique molecular identifiers. TCRdb called the PCR reads again in MiXCR, with one record for every CDR3 protein. This sample has some 43,000 distinct CDR3 sequences, with around 8.8% found just once. The sequencing used PBMCs, mostly from graft donor cells, collected 60 days after TCRalphabeta/CD19-depleted stem cell transplant. The source of these receptors is a male patient aged 2 to 10 who had a stem cell transplant for chronic granulomatous disease, so the T cells may come from the graft donor.

There are many counts of this clonotype. This chain links TRBV28 with TRBJ2-5; no clear D gene. CDR1 and CDR2 from the germline V gene are MDHEN and SYDVKM. V lost 7 bases and J lost 5, with 14 bases in between. The CDR3 covers 13 residues. As DNA, the CDR3 is TGTGCCAGCAAGTTTGAGGAGTTTGAGACCCAGTACTTC. This encodes CASKFEEFETQYF.

This clonotype was seen many times. The chain joins TRBV20-1 to TRBJ2-7; D remains unclear. There are 12 residues in the CDR3. The V end lost 5 bases, the J end lost 1 base, and 9 bases lay between the germline ends. Germline loops: CDR1 DFQATT, CDR2 SNEGSKA (reference sequence). The DNA for the CDR3 is TGCAGTGCTCGCATAAGTTCCTACGAGCAGTACTTC. Protein sequence: CSARISSYEQYF.

V and J are TRBV7-2 and TRBJ2-7, with a tentative D call TRBD1 (7 bases). Per the germline V gene, CDR1 is SGHTA and CDR2 is FQGNSA. Trimming left V 5 bases short and J 5 bases short, with 16 bases between. The CDR3 extends over 14 amino acids. CDR3 in DNA: TGTGCCAGCAGCCCGCGAGGGGGCGGGAACGAGCAGTACTTC. This translates into CASSPRGGGNEQYF.

J is TRBJ2-4 and V is TRBV30, with D maybe TRBD2 (6 bases). Germline assignment: CDR1 GTSNPN and CDR2 SVGIG (reference sequence). The length of the CDR3 is 16 residues. Trimming stripped 2 bases from V and 1 base from J, with 15 bases between. The chain's CDR3 is CAWSKGGAGAKNIQYF. The CDR3, as DNA: TGTGCCTGGAGTAAGGGTGGTGCGGGGGCCAAAAACATTCAGTACTTC.

This clonotype has a handful of counts. The CDR3 spells CSAYGPLVGYEQYF. The CDR3 bases are TGCAGTGCTTACGGGCCTTTAGTGGGCTACGAGCAGTACTTC. The chain employs TRBV20-1 and TRBJ2-7; D is unclear. Trimming left V 5 bases short and J 3 bases short, with 17 bases between. The germline V gene has CDR1 DFQATT and CDR2 SNEGSKA (reference sequence). The CDR3 loop spans 14 amino acids.

This clonotype has ten or more counts. The chain has TRBV29-1 and TRBJ1-1, with D tentatively TRBD1 (6 bases). The ends were cut back, 5 bases at V and 3 bases at J, with 13 bases in the middle. This CDR3 region has 13 residues. CDR1 and CDR2 (germline): SQVTM, ANQGSEA. In DNA, the CDR3 is TGCAGCGTTCACAGGGAAATTGACACTGAAGCTTTCTTT. Translated: CSVHREIDTEAFF.

The chain joins TRBV6-5 to TRBJ2-1; TRBD2 aligns across 8 bases. This CDR3 region has 17 residues. Trimming removed 0 bases from V and 1 base from J; junction bases left unmatched: 5. Germline CDR1 and CDR2: MNHEY and SVGAGI. CDR3 nucleotide sequence: TGTGCCAGCAGTTACTCAAAAGGCGGGAGGTCCTACAATGAGCAGTTCTTC. Its translation: CASSYSKGGRSYNEQFF.

In its sample, this clonotype was seen a few times. The gene calls are TRBV20-1 and TRBJ2-3, with TRBD1 identical over 10 bases. V lost 0 bases to trimming and J lost 6 bases; unmatched junction nucleotides: 12. This CDR3 is built from 17 residues. CDR1 is DFQATT and CDR2 is SNEGSKA in the germline V gene (reference sequence). The DNA of the CDR3 is TGCAGTGCTAGAGATCTGACAGGGGGCTCTAGGGTGGATACGCAGTATTTT. Amino acids: CSARDLTGGSRVDTQYF.

This clonotype was recorded at least ten times. The chain is built from TRBV7-9 and TRBJ2-2; D might be TRBD2 (5 bases). The CDR3 covers 15 residues. Germline assignment: CDR1 SEHNR and CDR2 FQNEAQ (reference sequence). V shed 2 bases and J shed 8 bases, with 15 bases lying between them. The CDR3 is CASSLTGNILGELFF. CDR3 coding DNA: TGTGCCAGCAGCTTAACGGGGAATATTTTGGGGGAGCTGTTTTTT.

This clonotype was recorded at least ten times. CDR3 nucleotide sequence: TGTGCCACCAGCAGGGGACTAGCGGATTACAATGAGCAGTTCTTC. Translating it yields CATSRGLADYNEQFF. This chain connects TRBV15 to TRBJ2-1; 11 positions match TRBD2. Germline CDR1 and CDR2: LNHNV and YYDKDF (reference sequence). The CDR3 length is 15 residues. V lost 3 bases, J lost 4 bases, and 2 bases stayed unmatched.

This clonotype was recorded many times. The rearrangement joins TRBV7-2 to TRBJ2-1, with 7 bases fitting TRBD2. The length of the CDR3 is 15 residues. V was pared by 4 bases and J by 0 bases, with 3 bases of the junction left unmatched. Germline-derived CDR1 and CDR2 are SGHTA and FQGNSA. In DNA, the CDR3 is TGTGCCAGCAGCTCGGGACTACCCTCCTACAATGAGCAGTTCTTC. Protein sequence: CASSSGLPSYNEQFF.

The CDR3 sequence: CASSDLFGAFSTQYF. DNA of the CDR3: TGTGCCAGCAGTGACCTATTTGGGGCCTTTTCGACCCAGTACTTC. The genes are TRBV6-1 and TRBJ2-5, with a tentative D call TRBD1 (5 bases). The CDR3 is 15 amino acids. The germline CDR1 and CDR2 sequences are MNHNS and SASEGT. With 3 bases removed from V and 7 bases from J, the gap between germline ends came to 18 bases.

Comment on this clonotype: This sequence may be a read error, since a much larger clone differs from it by one base. The chain links TRBV5-6 to TRBJ2-4; the D gene is possibly TRBD2 (5 bases). This CDR3 has 16 amino acids. Trimming shortened V by 1 base and J by 1 base, and 12 bases separated the two germline ends. CDR1 is SGHDT and CDR2 is YYEEEE in the germline V gene. The CDR3 here is CASSLRFGVAKNIQYF. In DNA form, the CDR3 reads TGTGCCAGCAGCTTGAGGTTCGGGGTCGCCAAAAACATTCAGTACTTC.